Below are 10 T cell receptor beta chains sequenced from a single sample in a study of neurological immune-mediated disorders. TCRdb analysed the 5' RACE reads with MiXCR anew, one entry per CDR3 protein. The data contain 30,000 to 40,000 distinct CDR3 sequences, roughly 3.8% of them seen just once; the ten biggest clones take up 2% to 2.5%. The sample was PBMCs. The receptors derive from a man aged 25 to 40 with multiple sclerosis.

This clonotype appeared many times. V usage is TRBV5-1 and J usage is TRBJ1-4, with 9 positions matching TRBD1. The CDR3 has 16 amino acids. CDR1 SGHRS and CDR2 YFSETQ come from the germline V gene. With V trimmed by 4 bases and J by 0 bases, 4 bases remained unmatched. CDR3 in amino acids: CASSVGDRATNEKLFF. CDR3 in DNA: TGCGCCAGCAGCGTGGGGGACAGGGCAACTAATGAAAAACTGTTTTTT.

This sequence joins TRBV7-9 and TRBJ1-2; 12 bases are a match to TRBD1. J gave up 0 bases and V 1 base, and 3 bases lay outside the gene matches. This CDR3 comprises 17 residues. The germline V gene has CDR1 SEHNR and CDR2 FQNEAQ (reference sequence). As DNA, the CDR3 is TGTGCCAGCAGCTTAGAAGGGACAGGGGGCTCTAACTATGGCTACACCTTC. Protein product: CASSLEGTGGSNYGYTF.

The table lists this clonotype with many counts. The chain couples TRBV20-1 to TRBJ1-1, with 10 bases that match TRBD1. Losses at the gene ends were 3 bases for V and 5 bases for J; bases not matched to a gene: 6. This CDR3 is 14 amino acids long. CDR1 DFQATT and CDR2 SNEGSKA come from the germline V gene (reference sequence). CDR3 bases: TGCAGTGCTAGGGAGGACAGGGGGAGAACTGAAGCTTTCTTT. Amino acids: CSAREDRGRTEAFF.

This chain uses TRBV12-3 or TRBV12-4 with TRBJ1-1; D unclear. The V end was cut by 3 bases, the J end by 6 bases, with 14 bases between. This CDR3 is built from 14 residues. The CDR3 coding sequence is TGTGCCAGCAGTTTTTGGGGAGTTATTCCTGAAGCTTTCTTT. Translated, it gives CASSFWGVIPEAFF.

There are a few counts of this clonotype. The CDR3 reads CASSPTNGDTQYF. CDR3 sequence (DNA): TGTGCCAGCTCACCGACGAACGGGGATACGCAGTATTTT. The V gene is TRBV18, the J gene TRBJ2-3, with D unresolved. The CDR3 has 13 residues. The germline V and J ends were trimmed by 3 bases and 6 bases, with 10 bases remaining between them. The germline V gene encodes CDR1 KGHSH and CDR2 LQKENI. Combining the CDR3 with reference TRBV18 and TRBJ2-3 gives the whole variable domain NAGVMQNPRHLVRRRGQEARLRCSPMKGHSHVYWYRQLPEEGLKFMVYLQKENIIDESGMPKERFSAEFPKEGPSILRIQQVVRGDSAAYFCASSPTNGDTQYFGPGTRLTVL.

The chain has TRBV18 and TRBJ2-2; D ambiguous. The CDR3 runs to 17 residues. The ends were cut back, 3 bases at V and 0 bases at J, with 14 bases in the middle. Germline values: CDR1 KGHSH, CDR2 LQKENI. The CDR3, as DNA: TGTGCCAGCTCACCTGTAAGGCTCCACGCGAACACCGGGGAGCTGTTTTTT. Translating it yields CASSPVRLHANTGELFF.

This clonotype was counted at least ten times. J is TRBJ1-2 and V is TRBV20-1; 9 nucleotides match TRBD1. V gave up 2 bases and J gave up 4 bases; unmatched junction bases: 2. CDR1 is DFQATT and CDR2 is SNEGSKA in the germline V gene (reference sequence). The CDR3 sequence is 13 residues long. DNA of the CDR3: TGCAGTGCTAGACCGGGACAGGGCTATGGCTACACCTTC. It specifies CSARPGQGYGYTF.

Ten or more counts support this clonotype. This chain joins TRBV12-3 or TRBV12-4 and TRBJ2-5; 10 bases are a match to TRBD1. Trimming cost V 5 bases and J 5 bases; bases outside gene matches: 2. CDR3 size: 13 residues. CDR3 residues: CASSDRGRETQYF. CDR3 DNA: TGTGCCAGCAGTGACAGGGGGCGGGAGACCCAGTACTTC.

There are many counts of this clonotype. The genes are TRBV5-1 and TRBJ2-7, with a possible D match to TRBD1 (5 bases). This CDR3 contains 12 residues. With 5 bases removed from V and 2 bases from J, the gap between germline ends came to 8 bases. Germline V gene sequence: CDR1 SGHRS, CDR2 YFSETQ. The CDR3 DNA reads as TGCGCCAGCAGTTCGGACACCTACGAGCAGTACTTC. Protein: CASSSDTYEQYF.

In this sample, this clonotype turned up many times. V gene TRBV5-1 combines with J gene TRBJ2-7; no firm D call. V lost 1 base and J lost 3, with 11 bases in between. Germline CDR1 SGHRS, CDR2 YFSETQ. The CDR3 has 14 residues. CDR3 residues: CASSLSLSNYEQYF. Here the CDR3 DNA reads TGCGCCAGCAGCTTGAGCCTGTCGAACTACGAGCAGTACTTC.